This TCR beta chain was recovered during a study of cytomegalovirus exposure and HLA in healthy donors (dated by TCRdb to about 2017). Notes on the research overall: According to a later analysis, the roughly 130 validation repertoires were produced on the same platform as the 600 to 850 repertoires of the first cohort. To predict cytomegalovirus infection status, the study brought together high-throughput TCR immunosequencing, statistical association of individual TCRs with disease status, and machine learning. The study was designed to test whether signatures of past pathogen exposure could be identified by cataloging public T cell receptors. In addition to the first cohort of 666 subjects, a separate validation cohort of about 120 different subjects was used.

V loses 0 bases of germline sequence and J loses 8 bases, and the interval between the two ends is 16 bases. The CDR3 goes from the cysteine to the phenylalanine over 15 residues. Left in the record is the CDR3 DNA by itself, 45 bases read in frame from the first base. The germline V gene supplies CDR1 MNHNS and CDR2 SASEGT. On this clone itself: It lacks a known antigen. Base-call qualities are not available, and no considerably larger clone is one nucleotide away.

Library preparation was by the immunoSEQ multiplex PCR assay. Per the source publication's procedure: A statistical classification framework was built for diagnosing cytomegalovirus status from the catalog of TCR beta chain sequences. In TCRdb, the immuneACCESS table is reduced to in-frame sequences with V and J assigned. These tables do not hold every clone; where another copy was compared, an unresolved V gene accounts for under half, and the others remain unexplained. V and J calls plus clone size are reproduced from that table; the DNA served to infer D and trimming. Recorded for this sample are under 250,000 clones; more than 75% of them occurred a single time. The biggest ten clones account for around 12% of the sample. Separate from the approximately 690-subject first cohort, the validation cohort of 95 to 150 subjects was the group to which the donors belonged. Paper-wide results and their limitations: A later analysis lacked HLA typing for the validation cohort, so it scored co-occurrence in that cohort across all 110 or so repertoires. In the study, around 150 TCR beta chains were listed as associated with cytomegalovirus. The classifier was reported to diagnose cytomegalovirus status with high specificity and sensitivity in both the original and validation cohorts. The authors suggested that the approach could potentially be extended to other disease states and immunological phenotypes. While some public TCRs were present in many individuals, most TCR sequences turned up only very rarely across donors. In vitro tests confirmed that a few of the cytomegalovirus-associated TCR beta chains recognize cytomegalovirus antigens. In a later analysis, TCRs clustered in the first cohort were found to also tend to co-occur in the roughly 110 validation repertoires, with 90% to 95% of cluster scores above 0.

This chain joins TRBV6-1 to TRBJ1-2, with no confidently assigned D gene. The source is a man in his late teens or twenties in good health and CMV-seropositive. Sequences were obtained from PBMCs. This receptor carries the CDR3 CASSEADRSDLGYTF. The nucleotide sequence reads TGTGCCAGCAGTGAAGCGGATAGGTCTGACTTGGGCTACACCTTC.